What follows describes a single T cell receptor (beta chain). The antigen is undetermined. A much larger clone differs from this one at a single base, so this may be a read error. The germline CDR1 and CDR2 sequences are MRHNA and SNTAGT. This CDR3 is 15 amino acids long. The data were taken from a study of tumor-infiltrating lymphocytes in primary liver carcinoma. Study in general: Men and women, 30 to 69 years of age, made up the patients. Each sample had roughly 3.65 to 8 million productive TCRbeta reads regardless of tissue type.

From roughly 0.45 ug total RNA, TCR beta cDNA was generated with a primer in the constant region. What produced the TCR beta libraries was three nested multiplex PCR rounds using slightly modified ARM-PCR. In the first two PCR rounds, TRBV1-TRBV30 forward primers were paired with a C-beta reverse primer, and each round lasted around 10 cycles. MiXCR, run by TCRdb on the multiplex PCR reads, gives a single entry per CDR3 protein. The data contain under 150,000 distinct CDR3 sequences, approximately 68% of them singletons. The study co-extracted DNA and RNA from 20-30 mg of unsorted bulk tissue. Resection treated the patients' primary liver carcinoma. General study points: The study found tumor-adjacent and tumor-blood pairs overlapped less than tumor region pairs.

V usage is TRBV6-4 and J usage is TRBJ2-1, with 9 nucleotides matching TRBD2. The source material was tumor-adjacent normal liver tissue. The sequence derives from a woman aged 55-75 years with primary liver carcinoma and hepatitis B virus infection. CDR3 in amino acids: CASSPAGGTYIEQFF. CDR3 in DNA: TGTGCCAGCAGCCCAGCGGGAGGAACCTACATTGAGCAGTTCTTC.